The rows below give T cell receptor beta chains drawn from one sample of a study of T cells in tuberculosis. Assay: immunoSEQ multiplex PCR; the TCRdb copy retains only in-frame clones and omits some. The top ten clones hold roughly 5.7% of a sample with some 30,000 clones, roughly 85% of them seen once. The specimen comprised PBMCs, sampled at tuberculosis diagnosis. These receptors came from an adult with tuberculosis. CDR3s include the opening cysteine and the closing phenylalanine or tryptophan. D genes are given only for firm matches. The listing skips clone size in some rows; elsewhere it reads once, few, many or a size class.

j_gene | len | abundance | v_gene | d_gene | CDR3aa | CDR3nt
TRBJ2-3 | 14 | . | TRBV9 | TRBD2 | CASSVSGSPDTQYF | TGTGCCAGCAGCGTAAGCGGGAGCCCAGATACGCAGTATTTT
TRBJ2-2 | 15 | . | TRBV4-1 | . | CASSQALALTGELFF | TGCGCCAGCAGCCAAGCTCTAGCGTTGACCGGGGAGCTGTTTTTT
TRBJ2-3 | 15 | . | TRBV18 | TRBD1 | CASSRGQVSTDTQYF | TGTGCCAGCTCACGGGGACAGGTCAGCACAGATACGCAGTATTTT
TRBJ2-2 | 12 | . | TRBV10-1 | . | CASSLDTGELFF | TGCGCCAGCAGTCTCGACACCGGGGAGCTGTTTTTT
TRBJ2-1 | 15 | . | TRBV28 | TRBD2 | CASNRGLAGSNEQFF | TGTGCCAGCAATCGGGGACTAGCGGGGTCCAATGAGCAGTTCTTC
TRBJ2-7 | 15 | . | TRBV28 | TRBD1 | CARRGTGGHHYEQYF | TGTGCCAGAAGGGGGACAGGGGGCCACCACTACGAGCAGTACTTC
TRBJ2-1 | 15 | . | TRBV6-5 | TRBD2 | CASSPGLAGVNEQFF | TGTGCCAGCAGTCCTGGACTAGCGGGAGTCAATGAGCAGTTCTTC
TRBJ2-5 | 16 | . | TRBV7-9 | . | CASSLVTSGLQGTQYF | TGTGCCAGCAGCTTAGTGACTAGTGGGCTCCAAGGGACCCAGTACTTC
TRBJ2-3 | 15 | . | TRBV5-8 | TRBD2 | CASSVPGTNTDTQYF | TGTGCCAGCAGCGTCCCCGGGACTAACACAGATACGCAGTATTTT
TRBJ2-5 | 17 | . | TRBV5-6 | TRBD2 | CASSGRLAGGRRETQYF | TGTGCCAGCAGCGGCCGACTAGCGGGAGGTCGCCGAGAGACCCAGTACTTC
TRBJ2-7 | 14 | once | TRBV2 | TRBD2 | CASSGGLVFYEQYF | TGTGCCAGCAGTGGGGGACTAGTCTTCTACGAGCAGTACTTC
TRBJ1-2 | 16 | . | TRBV6-5 | TRBD1 | CASSSSKSGGFFGYTF | TGTGCCAGCAGTTCTTCCAAGTCAGGGGGCTTCTTTGGCTACACCTTC
TRBJ1-2 | 13 | . | TRBV28 | . | CASRNRDRYGYTF | TGTGCCAGCAGGAACAGGGATCGCTATGGCTACACCTTC
TRBJ2-5 | 12 | . | TRBV29-1 | . | CSGRRGQETQYF | TGCAGCGGGCGCCGGGGCCAAGAGACCCAGTACTTC
TRBJ2-7 | 9 | once | TRBV6-1 | . | CATGYEQYF | TGTGCCACCGGGTACGAGCAGTACTTC
TRBJ1-6 | 15 | . | TRBV30 | . | CAWSGAREYNSPLHF | TGTGCCTGGAGTGGGGCAAGGGAGTATAATTCACCCCTCCACTTT
TRBJ2-2 | 18 | once | TRBV10-1 | TRBD1 | CASSESSIGQGRTGELFF | TGCGCCAGCAGTGAGTCCTCTATCGGACAGGGAAGGACCGGGGAGCTGTTTTTT
TRBJ2-1 | 13 | . | TRBV6-1 | . | CASIGTGYNEQFF | TGTGCCAGCATCGGAACAGGATACAATGAGCAGTTCTTC
TRBJ2-2 | 15 | once | TRBV7-2 | . | CASSLAPRSTGELFF | TGTGCCAGCAGCTTAGCTCCCCGTTCCACCGGGGAGCTGTTTTTT
TRBJ2-7 | 16 | once | TRBV10-3 | . | CAISESTGVASYEQYF | TGTGCCATCAGTGAGTCGACCGGGGTAGCCTCCTACGAGCAGTACTTC
TRBJ1-3 | 15 | . | TRBV7-2 | . | CASSLAAGAGNTIYF | TGTGCCAGCAGCTTAGCGGCAGGCGCTGGAAACACCATATATTTT
TRBJ2-1 | 13 | . | TRBV6-6 | . | CASRILEAGSSFF | TGTGCCAGCAGAATACTTGAAGCAGGGTCATCGTTCTTC
TRBJ2-5 | 16 | . | TRBV7-6 | TRBD1 | CASSLMPGQVYETQYF | TGTGCCAGCAGCTTAATGCCGGGACAGGTATATGAGACCCAGTACTTC
TRBJ1-1 | 15 | . | TRBV5-1 | TRBD1 | CASSSPGQGISEAFF | TGCGCCAGCAGCTCCCCGGGACAGGGCATTTCTGAAGCTTTCTTT
TRBJ1-6 | 14 | . | TRBV30 | . | CARSTDSYNSPLHF | TGTGCCCGTTCGACAGACTCCTATAATTCACCCCTCCACTTT
TRBJ1-1 | 15 | . | TRBV6-1 | . | CASSESIGVYTEAFF | TGTGCCAGCAGTGAATCTATCGGGGTATACACTGAAGCTTTCTTT
TRBJ1-2 | 13 | . | TRBV4-3 | TRBD1 | CASSQERDRVHTF | TGCGCCAGCAGCCAAGAAAGGGACAGGGTCCACACCTTC
TRBJ1-2 | 17 | few | TRBV7-9 | . | CASSPSPGAQINYGYTF | TGTGCCAGCAGCCCTAGCCCGGGAGCCCAGATTAACTATGGCTACACCTTC
TRBJ2-7 | 16 | . | TRBV4-1 | . | CASSPDSPANYHEQYF | TGCGCCAGCAGCCCCGATAGTCCGGCCAACTACCACGAGCAGTACTTC
TRBJ1-4 | 16 | . | TRBV18 | . | CASSPYTTATNEKLFF | TGTGCCAGCTCCCCCTATACGACAGCAACTAATGAAAAACTGTTTTTT
TRBJ2-7 | 15 | . | TRBV6-1 | TRBD2 | CASEGGTSEEYEQYF | TGTGCCAGCGAAGGGGGGACTAGCGAGGAGTACGAGCAGTACTTC
TRBJ1-4 | 12 | . | TRBV6-7 | . | CASSYGGKKLFF | TGTGCCAGCAGTTACGGTGGCAAAAAACTGTTTTTT
TRBJ2-3 | 13 | . | TRBV30 | . | CAWSAGGTDTQYF | TGTGCCTGGAGTGCCGGTGGCACAGATACGCAGTATTTT
TRBJ2-5 | 11 | . | TRBV30 | . | CAWRQEETQYF | TGTGCCTGGAGACAGGAAGAGACCCAGTACTTC
TRBJ2-3 | 16 | . | TRBV28 | . | CASSRRFRGRTDTQYF | TGTGCCAGCAGCCGGCGGTTCAGAGGGCGCACAGATACGCAGTATTTT
TRBJ2-5 | 18 | . | TRBV10-1 | . | CASTSLLAGGALWETQYF | TGCGCCAGCACTTCACTTTTGGCAGGAGGGGCCCTATGGGAGACCCAGTACTTC
TRBJ2-7 | 18 | . | TRBV7-8 | TRBD2 | CASSPNPGLAVSSYEQYF | TGTGCCAGCTCCCCAAACCCCGGACTAGCTGTGAGCTCCTACGAGCAGTACTTC
TRBJ1-4 | 14 | . | TRBV28 | . | CASSPGQTNEKLFF | TGTGCCAGCAGTCCTGGACAGACTAATGAAAAACTGTTTTTT
TRBJ2-7 | 11 | . | TRBV2 | . | CASSLTDEQYF | TGTGCCAGCAGTCTTACAGACGAGCAGTACTTC
TRBJ2-7 | 14 | . | TRBV6-1 | TRBD1 | CASSERRGYAEQYF | TGTGCCAGCAGTGAACGCAGGGGGTACGCGGAGCAGTACTTC
TRBJ1-6 | 16 | . | TRBV28 | . | CASSFSFGQGNSPLHF | TGTGCCAGCAGTTTTTCCTTTGGGCAGGGAAACTCACCCCTCCACTTT
TRBJ2-5 | 15 | . | TRBV9 | TRBD1 | CASSKGQGAEETQYF | TGTGCCAGCAGCAAAGGACAGGGGGCGGAGGAGACCCAGTACTTC
TRBJ2-3 | 17 | . | TRBV5-4 | TRBD2 | CASSSPTASGGTDTQYF | TGTGCCAGCAGCTCTCCGACGGCTAGCGGTGGGACAGATACGCAGTATTTT
TRBJ2-7 | 17 | medium-sized | TRBV28 | TRBD2 | CASSSLTSGRREREQYF | TGTGCCAGCAGTTCGCTGACTAGCGGGAGACGGGAGAGAGAGCAGTACTTC